Listed below are T cell receptor beta chains from one sample, sequenced in a study of blood T cell repertoires in COVID-19. TCRdb's copy holds only in-frame clones and misses some; the assay was immunoSEQ multiplex PCR. The sample yields roughly 140,000 clones, 85% to 90% seen once. Sequencing was done on a sample of peripheral blood. All receptors come from a woman aged 40 to 50 with acute or convalescent COVID-19. The CDR3 runs from the conserved cysteine through the conserved F or W. A D gene is named only where the DNA matches it firmly. Clone size, where shown, is once, few, many, or a class for clones that have expanded.

V	size	D	J	CDR3	DNA
TRBV9	NA	TRBD1	TRBJ2-7	CASSPGTGGRKQYF	TGTGCCAGCAGCCCCGGGACAGGGGGCCGTAAGCAGTACTTC
TRBV5-6	NA	TRBD2	TRBJ2-3	CASSEGLAGVRDQDTQYF	TGTGCCAGCAGCGAGGGACTAGCGGGGGTGCGGGATCAAGATACGCAGTATTTT
TRBV5-4	NA	TRBD1	TRBJ1-2	CASSFGQGQRLDYGYTF	TGTGCCAGCAGCTTCGGACAGGGTCAACGATTGGACTATGGCTACACCTTC
TRBV11-3	NA	NA	TRBJ2-5	CASSDSPTGLQETQYF	TGTGCCAGCAGCGATAGCCCCACAGGGCTCCAAGAGACCCAGTACTTC
TRBV27	NA	NA	TRBJ2-7	CASSLSVLSALLPYEQYF	TGTGCCAGCAGTTTATCCGTATTAAGTGCCTTACTTCCCTACGAGCAGTACTTC
TRBV3-1/TRBV3-2	NA	NA	TRBJ2-2	CASSPRSNTGELFF	TGTGCCAGCAGCCCTAGGTCGAACACCGGGGAGCTGTTTTTT
TRBV5-1	once	NA	TRBJ1-4	CASSLARPNEKLFF	TGCGCCAGCAGCTTGGCCAGGCCTAATGAAAAACTGTTTTTT
TRBV10-2	NA	NA	TRBJ1-2	CASSDGAPYGYTF	TGCGCCAGCAGTGATGGGGCGCCCTATGGCTACACCTTC
TRBV13	NA	NA	TRBJ1-4	CASSPGLSPISHEKLFF	TGTGCCAGCAGCCCTGGACTGTCCCCCATAAGTCATGAAAAACTGTTTTTT
TRBV9	NA	TRBD2	TRBJ2-1	CASSETSGYNEQFF	TGTGCCAGCAGCGAGACTAGCGGATACAATGAGCAGTTCTTC
TRBV28	NA	TRBD1	TRBJ2-1	CASSGVTGTPHNEQFF	TGTGCCAGCAGTGGGGTGACAGGGACCCCACATAATGAGCAGTTCTTC
TRBV3-1/TRBV3-2	NA	TRBD1	TRBJ1-5	CASSQTLTGHQPQHF	TGTGCCAGCAGCCAGACTTTGACAGGGCACCAGCCCCAGCATTTT
TRBV12-3/TRBV12-4	NA	NA	TRBJ2-5	CASGELVETQYF	TGTGCCAGCGGAGAACTAGTGGAGACCCAGTACTTC
TRBV11-3	NA	TRBD2	TRBJ2-2	CASSPDRETSSTGELFF	TGTGCCAGCAGCCCAGATAGGGAGACTAGCAGCACCGGGGAGCTGTTTTTT